This T cell receptor (beta chain) appears in the sequencing data of a study of shared clonotypes between healthy human individuals (dated by TCRdb to 2020 to 2022). In the study overall: The cohort comprised a couple of women and a few men aged 18 to 49 years. For each donor, three plates each were used for CD4 naive and CD4 memory, two plates were used for CD8 naive, and one plate was used for CD8 memory. The study deeply sequenced blood TCR repertoires of several healthy adults to estimate repertoire size and the extent of clonotype sharing between individuals. Libraries were prepared and TCR repertoires were sequenced by different laboratories using diverse techniques, in order to increase sequencing depth and limit assay-specific biases. Between about 0.9 and 9 billion PBMCs per donor were obtained by leukapheresis. Study-wide conclusions, independent of this receptor: Pairwise subsampling led to the expectation that sequencing depth would affect the degree of clonotype sharing among donors. Roughly 5% of naive CD4, roughly 3.5% of naive CD8, approximately 2% of memory CD4, and around 0.4% of memory CD8 clonotypes were shared across several donors. Estimated clonotype richness was generally larger for naive than for memory subsets. Only blood was sampled, and tissue TCR repertoires likely differ from those in blood. Because the study included a small number of donors, the genetic and exposure-history diversity represented was limited. Compared with non-shared clonotypes, the clonotypes found in all four sorted-subset donors had higher generation probabilities. Even with the large sequencing depth, rarefaction of the sorted-subset datasets indicated that sequencing was incomplete.

The CDR3 covers 14 residues, taking in both the cysteine and the phenylalanine. The only DNA kept is the CDR3, 42 bases in frame from the first base. The CDR1 and CDR2 encoded by the germline V gene are SGHRS and YFSETQ. The trim is 5 bases for V and 0 bases for J, with a gap of 10 bases between the germline ends. TCR CDR3 regions were amplified from genomic DNA by multiplex PCR using the deep immunoSEQ assay. Extracted genomic DNA from each cell subset was spread evenly across all wells of several immunoSEQ 96-well plates, with each plate serving as a replicate. For sorted subsets, each replicate PCR was loaded with roughly 200 ng genomic DNA, equivalent to 30,000 or so T cell genomes. Purified libraries were measured with a Qubit 3.0 fluorometer, size-checked on a Bioanalyzer 2100, and measured again with the KAPA Library Quantification kit. Every immunoSEQ 96-well plate was sequenced on a separate single-read 150-cycle Illumina NextSeq 550 flow cell. The paper's data handling went like this. Because the immunoSEQ output held only junctional sequences and lacked quality scores, the filtering could not match the filtering applied to full-length reads. To assign V/J genes and CDR3, sequences were annotated using PyIR, a Python wrapper for IgBLAST v1.9, with IMGT germline references. Reads with weak V/J assignments (E-value above 1e-6), missing CDR3, stop codons, out-of-frame junctions, or ambiguous translated residues were removed. V3J clonotypes were defined as sequences sharing an identical inferred V gene, J gene, and CDR3 amino acid sequence. Percentage overlap between repertoires was computed as shared unique clonotypes divided by the size of the smaller repertoire. Repertoire richness was assessed with RTK rarefaction, the Chao1 estimator, and Recon v2.1 estimates of unobserved clonotypes. Generation probabilities for all TCRbeta clonotypes obtained by the gDNA method from a handful of donors were computed using OLGA. The source is immuneACCESS, and TCRdb retained only in-frame sequences with V and J called. Part of the clones is not carried over; for the studies checked, unresolved V genes explain less than half of this, and the remainder is unexplained. The V and J calls and clone size come from that table; D and trimming were worked out from the DNA. The sample records some 2,000,000 clones, approximately 96% of which are singletons. The biggest ten clones account for around 0.13% of the sample.

The donors were healthy, HIV-negative adults who had no recently reported acute infections or vaccinations. All donors were Caucasian adults living in Nashville, Tennessee, USA. Magnetic negative selection was used to enrich CD4+ T cells, after which naive cells were positively selected on CD45RA and the negative fraction became the memory subset. Blood was collected by leukapheresis, and PBMCs were isolated by Ficoll-Histopaque density gradient centrifugation and then cryopreserved in liquid nitrogen vapor phase. Analytical flow cytometry was used to check the purity and quantity of every magnetically sorted T cell population. Each sorted fraction had its genomic DNA isolated and then quantified by UV absorbance on a Nanodrop 2000c. A note on this clone: It lacks a known antigen. No much larger clonotype is one base removed from it; base qualities were not supplied.

The rearranged segments are TRBV5-1 and TRBJ2-3; the D gene lacks a confident call. The sequenced sample was naive CD4+ T cells sorted from blood. In the paper's terms, the cell subset or site label means: CD45RA+ positively selected. The TCR sequence derives from a man aged 18 to 29 in good health. The bases read TGCGCCAGCAGGACGCAGGTGAGCACAGATACGCAGTATTTT. This gives the protein CASRTQVSTDTQYF.